The clone carrying this T cell receptor (beta chain) was recorded at least ten times. What it recognizes is unknown. The data belong to a study of T cells in Graves' hyperthyroidism and ophthalmopathy. About the research overall: Peripheral blood was drawn at first diagnosis, prior to all treatment. Study-level findings and limits: A model built on 13 V-J features separated ophthalmopathy from stable hyperthyroidism. Blood also carried most thyroid clonotypes expanded above 0.001.

TCR beta CDR3 regions were amplified from RNA transcripts. The study used the HTBI primer set for a first-round RT-PCR of the TCR CDR3. MiXCR, run by TCRdb on the multiplex PCR reads, gives a single entry per CDR3 protein. The sample has roughly 570,000 distinct CDR3 sequences; about a sixth are singletons. The study left out patients who had uncontrolled infection, other autoimmune disease, pregnancy or lactation. The sample was blood. This TCR was sampled from a young woman with Graves' hyperthyroidism.

The CDR3 sequence is CASSLGHPNTEAFF. DNA for the CDR3: TGTGCCAGCAGCTTAGGGCACCCCAACACTGAAGCTTTCTTT. The genes are TRBV7-6 and TRBJ1-1; D not certain. Germline CDR1 is SGHVS and CDR2 is FNYEAQ. V lost 1 base to trimming and J lost 2 bases, with 8 bases between them. The CDR3 sequence is 14 residues long.